A single sample is the source of the 25 T cell receptor beta chains below, sequenced in a study of cytomegalovirus exposure and HLA in healthy donors. Researchers ran the PCR with 60 Vbeta and 13 Jbeta primers. Libraries were prepared by immunoSEQ multiplex PCR; TCRdb keeps only in-frame clonotypes and omits some of them. The table records roughly 110,000 clones, around 79% of them present only once. The source material was PBMCs. The receptor set was obtained from a man aged 55 to 70 in good health and CMV-seronegative.

The genes are TRBV7-9 and TRBJ2-7; D is ambiguous. CDR1 is SEHNR, CDR2 FQNEAQ, per germline (reference sequence). Trimming took off 2 bases at V and 0 bases at J, with 8 bases between the two ends. CDR3 length equals 14 residues. This CDR3 is CASSLQYSSYEQYF. In DNA form, the CDR3 reads TGTGCCAGCAGCTTACAGTACAGCTCCTACGAGCAGTACTTC.

In its sample, this clone was seen a few times. This chain connects TRBV5-1 to TRBJ2-5; a weak D match, TRBD1 (6 bases). The ends were cut back, 4 bases at V and 4 bases at J, with 14 bases in the middle. Germline assignment: CDR1 SGHRS and CDR2 YFSETQ. The CDR3 runs 14 residues. The CDR3 DNA follows: TGCGCCAGCAGCCCAGGGGATTTTCGAGAGACCCAGTACTTC. Its translation is CASSPGDFRETQYF.

This chain connects TRBV7-9 to TRBJ2-2, with 9 nucleotides matching TRBD2. V lost 11 bases to trimming and J lost 1 base; unmatched junction nucleotides: 5. Germline values: CDR1 SEHNR, CDR2 FQNEAQ (reference sequence). The CDR3 is made up of 14 amino acids. CDR3 loop: CAHLAGKNTGELFF. The CDR3 DNA reads as TGTGCCCATCTAGCGGGGAAGAACACCGGGGAGCTGTTTTTT.

This clone was seen only once. The chain is built from TRBV5-6 and TRBJ1-3, with unresolved D. The CDR3 contains 15 residues. CDR1 is SGHDT, CDR2 YYEEEE, per germline. V lost 4 bases to trimming and J lost 1 base, with 12 bases between them. In nucleotides, the CDR3 is TGTGCCAGCAGCGCGGGAGGCTGGTCTGGAAACACCATATATTTT. Protein: CASSAGGWSGNTIYF.

V and J are TRBV19 and TRBJ1-4; no clear D. Per germline, CDR1 LNHDA and CDR2 SQIVND (reference sequence). Trimming took 6 bases from V and 0 from J, leaving 8 bases between them. The CDR3 has 14 residues. The CDR3 DNA follows: TGTGCCAGTAGAGACACCTCAACTAATGAAAAACTGTTTTTT. Translating it yields CASRDTSTNEKLFF. Together with reference TRBV19 and TRBJ1-4, the CDR3 gives the full variable domain: DGGITQSPKYLFRKEGQNVTLSCEQNLNHDAMYWYRQDPGQGLRLIYYSQIVNDFQKGDIAEGYSVSREKKESFPLTVTSAQKNPTAFYLCASRDTSTNEKLFFGSGTQLSVL.

The rearrangement joins TRBV9 to TRBJ2-6; D is perhaps TRBD2 (7 bases). The CDR3 covers 19 residues. Germline V gives CDR1 SGDLS, CDR2 YYNGEE. Deletions cut 4 bases from V and 0 bases from J, with 20 bases between. Here the CDR3 DNA reads TGTGCCAGCAGCAGGGGGGAGGGGTTGTCCCGCTCTGGGGCCAACGTCCTGACTTTC. This sequence encodes CASSRGEGLSRSGANVLTF.

This clone showed up just a few times. The chain recombines TRBV4-3 with TRBJ1-2; 9 nucleotides agree with TRBD1. The V segment lost 4 bases and the J segment 6 bases; nucleotides outside the gene matches: 9. This CDR3 is built from 15 residues. Germline values: CDR1 LGHNA, CDR2 YSLEER. CDR3 sequence: CASSLRDRVLDGYTF. As DNA, the CDR3 is TGCGCCAGCAGCCTCCGGGACAGGGTCTTGGATGGCTACACCTTC.

The chain is built from TRBV18 and TRBJ1-6; TRBD1 matches at 10 bases. This CDR3 spans 14 amino acids. Germline CDR1 reads KGHSH; CDR2 reads LQKENI. Germline trimming cut 6 bases from V and 7 bases from J; bases unmatched to any gene: 3. The CDR3 DNA is TGTGCCAGCTCCCGGGACAGGGGAAATTCACCCCTCCACTTT. Translation gives CASSRDRGNSPLHF.

In this sample, this clone turned up a few times. J is TRBJ2-1 and V is TRBV7-2, with 9 bases that match TRBD2. Losses at the gene ends were 3 bases for V and 8 bases for J; bases not matched to a gene: 5. Germline-derived CDR1 and CDR2 are SGHTA and FQGNSA. This CDR3 contains 14 residues. The CDR3 protein is CASSFQRGADEQFF. The CDR3 bases are TGTGCCAGCAGCTTTCAGCGGGGGGCGGATGAGCAGTTCTTC.

The rearrangement uses TRBV28 and TRBJ1-3, with D hard to call. Trimming shortened V by 7 bases and J by 4 bases, and 8 bases separated the two germline ends. The CDR3 has 12 amino acids. From germline, CDR1 is MDHEN and CDR2 SYDVKM. CDR3 sequence: CASNQQGNTIYF. In DNA, the CDR3 is TGTGCCAGCAATCAACAGGGAAACACCATATATTTT.

V usage is TRBV29-1 and J usage is TRBJ2-3, with 10 bases that match TRBD2. J was trimmed by 3 bases and V by 6 bases; bases with no gene match: 3. This CDR3 is built from 13 residues. CDR1 and CDR2 from the germline V gene are SQVTM and ANQGSEA. CDR3 nucleotides: TGCAGCGTAGCGGGGGGGGGAACAGATACGCAGTATTTT. Translated: CSVAGGGTDTQYF.

This clone was found once. The chain has TRBV4-1 and TRBJ2-1; 7 bases are a match to TRBD2. The CDR3 contains 15 residues. With V trimmed by 4 bases and J by 7 bases, 10 bases remained unmatched. Germline V gene sequence: CDR1 MGHRA, CDR2 YSYEKL. The DNA for the CDR3 is TGCGCCAGCAGCCTGGAGGGGCGGGGAGGGAATGAGCAGTTCTTC. Protein: CASSLEGRGGNEQFF.

Only a few counts were recorded for this clone. The chain couples TRBV6-1 to TRBJ2-7, with D possibly matching TRBD2 (5 bases). Trimming stripped 3 bases from V and 4 bases from J, with 13 bases between. Germline-derived CDR1 and CDR2 are MNHNS and SASEGT. The CDR3 length is 14 residues. The CDR3 loop reads CASSESEVWYEQYV. CDR3 nucleotide sequence: TGTGCCAGCAGTGAGTCGGAGGTGTGGTACGAGCAGTACGTC.

The J gene is TRBJ1-2, the V gene TRBV29-1; no clear D gene. Germline-derived CDR1 and CDR2 are SQVTM and ANQGSEA. Deletions cut 2 bases from V and 4 bases from J, with 5 bases between. The CDR3 is made up of 11 amino acids. CDR3 sequence: CSVEWAYGYTF. For the CDR3, the DNA is TGCAGCGTTGAATGGGCCTATGGCTACACCTTC. Full variable domain (rest looked up from reference TRBV29-1 and TRBJ1-2): SAVISQKPSRDICQRGTSLTIQCQVDSQVTMMFWYRQQPGQSLTLIATANQGSEATYESGFVIDKFPISRPNLTFSTLTVSNMSPEDSSIYLCSVEWAYGYTFGSGTRLTVV.

This chain uses TRBV4-3 with TRBJ2-1; TRBD2 matches 8 bases. Germline assignment: CDR1 LGHNA and CDR2 YSLEER. This CDR3 has 16 amino acids. The trim removed 4 bases at V and 3 bases at J, leaving 8 bases unmatched. The CDR3 DNA follows: TGCGCCAGCAGCCCCCACACTAGCGGAGACTACAATGAGCAGTTCTTC. This sequence encodes CASSPHTSGDYNEQFF.

The V and J genes are TRBV5-5 and TRBJ1-4; D remains unclear. Between the trimmed V and J ends, which lost 0 bases and 0 bases, there was a span of 6 bases. CDR3 length: 15 residues. Looked up from germline, CDR1 is SGHKS and CDR2 is YYEKEE (reference sequence). Written as DNA, the CDR3 is TGTGCCAGCAGCTTGGTTACAGCAACTAATGAAAAACTGTTTTTT. This translates into CASSLVTATNEKLFF.

The gene calls are TRBV4-3 and TRBJ2-3, with TRBD2 identical over 10 bases. CDR1 LGHNA and CDR2 YSLEER come from the germline V gene. V lost 1 base to trimming and J lost 2 bases; unmatched junction nucleotides: 6. The CDR3 totals 17 residues. The CDR3 bases are TGCGCCAGCAGCCAAGGTAGCGGGGGGCACGACACAGATACGCAGTATTTT. Translation gives CASSQGSGGHDTDTQYF.

This CDR3 reads CASSLTGQIGELFF. DNA of the CDR3: TGTGCCAGCAGCTTAACCGGACAAATCGGGGAGCTGTTTTTT. This chain links TRBV7-3 with TRBJ2-2, with D maybe TRBD1 (5 bases). Looked up from germline, CDR1 is SGHTA and CDR2 is FQGTGA. V was clipped by 0 bases and J by 7 bases, with 9 bases between them. CDR3 length equals 14 residues.

This chain connects TRBV7-2 to TRBJ1-4, with 8 bases aligning to TRBD1. V lost 5 bases and J lost 2; bases outside the gene matches: 4. The CDR3 is 15 amino acids. From germline, CDR1 is SGHTA and CDR2 FQGNSA. The CDR3: CASSTQGATNEKLFF. The CDR3 DNA follows: TGTGCCAGCAGCACCCAGGGGGCCACTAATGAAAAACTGTTTTTT.

In its sample, this clone was seen a few times. This chain uses TRBV4-2 with TRBJ2-1; 14 bases line up with TRBD2. V shed 3 bases and J 8 bases; nucleotides not matched to a gene: 6. This CDR3 is 16 amino acids long. Germline V CDR1 and CDR2: LGHNA, YNFKEQ. CDR3 residues: CASSHSGTSGGDEQFF. In nucleotides, the CDR3 is TGTGCCAGCAGCCATTCCGGGACTAGCGGGGGTGATGAGCAGTTCTTC.

This chain connects TRBV5-1 to TRBJ1-1, with unresolved D. V lost 0 bases, J lost 3 bases, and 15 bases lay in between. Germline CDR1 is SGHRS and CDR2 is YFSETQ. The CDR3 spans 16 residues. CDR3 amino acids: CASSLGLALEYTEAFF. CDR3 sequence (DNA): TGCGCCAGCAGCTTGGGACTTGCCTTGGAGTACACTGAAGCTTTCTTT.

CDR3 amino acids: CAISDRGLMAYNSPLHF. The CDR3, as DNA: TGTGCCATCAGTGACCGAGGATTGATGGCCTATAATTCACCCCTCCACTTT. The gene calls are TRBV10-3 and TRBJ1-6; D gene ambiguous. The CDR3 extends over 17 amino acids. Germline-derived CDR1 and CDR2 are ENHRY and SYGVKD. V gave up 3 bases and J gave up 2 bases, with 14 bases separating them.

With respect to this clone: Additional DNA sequences in this sample encode the identical CDR3. The chain has TRBV7-2 and TRBJ2-5; TRBD2 is a possible D gene (6 bases). Germline CDR1 is SGHTA and CDR2 is FQGNSA. V was trimmed by 1 base and J by 4 bases, leaving 7 bases between them. The CDR3 has 13 amino acids. Written as DNA, the CDR3 is TGTGCCAGCAGCTTAGTGGGGGGAGAGACCCAGTACTTC. Translating it yields CASSLVGGETQYF.

The chain links TRBV2 to TRBJ1-1, with a possible D match to TRBD1 (6 bases). Per germline, CDR1 SNHLY and CDR2 FYNNEI. V lost 7 bases and J 5 bases, leaving 17 bases between the germline ends. The CDR3 has 14 residues. The CDR3 is CASTGDPRGTEAFF. CDR3 nucleotides: TGTGCCAGCACAGGGGACCCGCGAGGAACTGAAGCTTTCTTT.

The chain links TRBV30 to TRBJ1-6, with D perhaps TRBD1 (5 bases). V gave up 0 bases and J gave up 9 bases, with 15 bases separating them. This CDR3 comprises 15 residues. Germline CDR1 GTSNPN, CDR2 SVGIG (reference sequence). The CDR3 region has the DNA TGTGCCTGGAGTGTACTAGTTAGGGGACTTTCACCCCTCCACTTT. Protein: CAWSVLVRGLSPLHF. Full variable domain (remainder filled in from reference TRBV30 and TRBJ1-6): SQTIHQWPATLVQPVGSPLSLECTVEGTSNPNLYWYRQAAGRGLQLLFYSVGIGQISSEVPQNLSASRPQDRQFILSSKKLLLSDSGFYLCAWSVLVRGLSPLHFGNGTRLTVT.